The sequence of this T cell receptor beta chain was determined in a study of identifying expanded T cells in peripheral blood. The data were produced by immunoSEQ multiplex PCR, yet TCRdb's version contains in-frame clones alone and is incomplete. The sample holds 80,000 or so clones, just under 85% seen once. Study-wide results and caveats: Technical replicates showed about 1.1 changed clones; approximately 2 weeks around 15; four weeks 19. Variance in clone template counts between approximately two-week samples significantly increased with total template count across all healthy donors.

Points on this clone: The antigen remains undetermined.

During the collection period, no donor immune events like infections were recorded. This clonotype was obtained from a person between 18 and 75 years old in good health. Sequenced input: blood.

The CDR3, as DNA: TGTGCCAGCAGCCAAGAACCAAATGGACTAGTCCCCGGGGAGCTGTTTTTT. Protein: CASSQEPNGLVPGELFF. The chain couples TRBV14 to TRBJ2-2; TRBD2 aligns across 7 bases. CDR3 length: 17 residues. J was trimmed by 6 bases and V by 0 bases; bases with no gene match: 10. Per germline, CDR1 SGHDN and CDR2 FVKESK. Supplemented by reference TRBV14 and TRBJ2-2, the full variable domain reads EAGVTQFPSHSVIEKGQTVTLRCDPISGHDNLYWYRRVMGKEIKFLLHFVKESKQDESGMPNNRFLAERTGGTYSTLKVQPAELEDSGVYFCASSQEPNGLVPGELFFGEGSRLTVL.